A single TCR beta chain is shown here with its context. The data originate from a study of blood T cell repertoires in COVID-19. Background on the study: Specimens from acute and convalescent COVID-19 originated in the United States, Italy and Spain. Sample material is recorded as cDNA or gDNA derived from T cells, B-cell-depleted T cells, or PBMCs.

Enrolment of Seattle patients took place during active infection, and they were followed longitudinally. The ends lost 3 bases at V and 10 bases at J; junction bases unmatched: 11. The CDR3 totals 15 residues. Germline V lookup: CDR1 SNHLY, CDR2 FYNNEI. Authors' processing steps: Amplification from reference gene primers served as the basis for estimated nucleated cell counts. Method: immunoSEQ multiplex PCR; TCRdb's copy keeps in-frame clones and lacks some. V and J calls and clone size come straight from that table; D and trimming were deduced from the DNA. The table records 450,000 or so clones, approximately 89% of them present only once.

The sequence was obtained from a woman in her thirties or forties with COVID-19, enrolled during active disease. The sequencing input was peripheral blood. The chain is built from TRBV2 and TRBJ2-1, with 8 nucleotides matching TRBD2. The CDR3 spells CASSDPGLGRTEQFF. CDR3 coding DNA: TGTGCCAGCAGTGACCCGGGACTAGGGAGAACGGAGCAGTTCTTC.